This T cell receptor (beta chain) is from a study of a mutant IDH1 vaccine in newly diagnosed glioma. Looking at the study overall: Vaccines began 4-6 weeks after radiotherapy alone, or with temozolomide cycles. Visit V12 was conducted at week 35 as the safety follow-up. Visit V13 came later, at week 47.

As to time point: week 35, safety follow-up. In the vaccine, a single dose held 300 ug of the mutant IDH1 20-mer peptide, along with topical imiquimod. Each tumor in the donors was a new WHO grade 3 or 4 astrocytoma, IDH1-mutant and ATRX-lost. The repertoire was sequenced with immunoSEQ multiplex PCR; TCRdb's copy has only in-frame clones and lacks some. The repertoire holds about 60,000 clones, around 85% seen once, with 1.6% in the top ten. Notes on this clone: Its antigen is not known.

Study conclusions and caveats: Detectable vaccine-induced immune responses arose in more than 85% of patients.

The trim removed 5 bases at V and 2 bases at J, leaving 9 bases unmatched. The CDR3 contains 15 residues. CDR1 and CDR2 (germline): SGHDT, YYEEEE. The sequences come from PBMCs, collected from a glioma patient whose treatment included an IDH1 peptide vaccine. The chain carries TRBV5-6 and TRBJ1-2; 7 nucleotides line up with TRBD1. The clonotype originates from a man between 35 and 55 years old with glioma. CDR3 nucleotides: TGTGCCAGCAGTCTTTGGACAGGCAAAAACTATGGCTACACCTTC. This codes for CASSLWTGKNYGYTF. The whole variable domain, remainder taken from reference TRBV5-6 and TRBJ1-2, is DAGVTQSPTHLIKTRGQQVTLRCSPKSGHDTVSWYQQALGQGPQFIFQYYEEEERQRGNFPDRFSGHQFPNYSSELNVNALLLGDSALYLCASSLWTGKNYGYTFGSGTRLTVV.